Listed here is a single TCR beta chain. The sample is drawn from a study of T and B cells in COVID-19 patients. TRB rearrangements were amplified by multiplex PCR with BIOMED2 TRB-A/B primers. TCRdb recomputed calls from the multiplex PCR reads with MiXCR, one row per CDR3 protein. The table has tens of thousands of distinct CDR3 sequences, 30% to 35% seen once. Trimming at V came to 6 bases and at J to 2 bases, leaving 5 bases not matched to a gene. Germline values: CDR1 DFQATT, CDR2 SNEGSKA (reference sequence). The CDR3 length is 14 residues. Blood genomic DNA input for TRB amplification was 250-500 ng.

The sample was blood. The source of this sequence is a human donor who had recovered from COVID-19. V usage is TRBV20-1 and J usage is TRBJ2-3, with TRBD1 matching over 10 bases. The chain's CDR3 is CSAPTGGFTDTQYF. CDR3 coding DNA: TGCAGTGCACCGACAGGGGGCTTCACAGATACGCAGTATTTT.